This TCR beta chain was sequenced for a study of cytomegalovirus exposure and HLA in healthy donors (dated by TCRdb to 2016 to 2017). Describing the broader study: According to an earlier analysis of several hundred of the donors, about 179 million T cells yielded roughly 110 million unique TCR beta sequences and roughly 280 Gb of sequence data. Approximately 300 gigabases of sequencing data and 70 million to 100 million unique TCR sequences made up an early release that covered approximately 650 HLA-typed donors. Of the roughly 400 genotyped donors, 75% to 85% were placed in the genetic ancestry cluster associated with self-reported Caucasian donors. The study aimed to test whether cataloging public T cell receptors could reveal signatures of past pathogen exposure. The study used immunosequencing to profile the T cell repertoires of approximately 630 subjects and linked those repertoires to cytomegalovirus serostatus. In addition to the first cohort of 650 to 750 subjects, a separate validation cohort of about 120 different subjects was used. High-throughput TCR immunosequencing, statistical association of individual TCRs with disease status, and machine learning were combined to predict cytomegalovirus infection status. To study patterns of TCR occurrence, a later analysis re-analyzed previously published TCR beta repertoires from 550 to 800 donors and added high-resolution HLA genotyping. Rather than using new phenotypic data, the later analysis identified candidate immune exposures from TCR beta sequences and from how often those sequences occurred across donors. In an earlier analysis of roughly 540 of the donors, high-throughput TCR beta sequencing was used to judge whether each TCR beta V gene segment behaved as functional or pseudogenic. Donor age, sex, ethnicity and CMV serostatus were compiled alongside the repertoire data. In a later genetic analysis, genome-wide SNP genotypes for about 65% of the 666 donors were used, and that subset was treated as a discovery cohort. Every repertoire in the discovery cohort had been generated on one and the same sequencing platform. Both class I and class II loci were covered by HLA typing, at four-digit resolution. Typing coverage varied by locus: roughly 620-640 donors for A, B, C, DRB1 and DQB1; 522 for DQA1; approximately 570 for DPA1; around 450 for DPB1. Four to six DR-DQ haplotypes were handled as single units for association and clustering, since linkage in the cohort was strong. On average, around 230,000 unique TCR beta nucleotide sequences were sequenced per donor among a few hundred genotyped donors of the cohort, with roughly 18% of those sequences being non-productive. Beyond this particular receptor, the publication reports: The presence/absence analyses assumed that sequencing depth was roughly uniform across donors, and that assumption may not be true. The study gave a list of over 150 TCR beta chains associated with cytomegalovirus. A further reported finding was that TCR beta sequences accurately predicted the HLA-A and HLA-B alleles for most subjects in the first cohort. In a later analysis, several top co-occurrence clusters were reported to appear linked to parvovirus B19, influenza, CMV and Epstein-Barr virus. A group of highly shared sequence variants was considered likely to be a technical artifact of the sequencing pipeline. This cohort had only TCR beta chains sequenced, and the lack of alpha or paired-chain data limited which features could be detected. CMV serostatus was the only immune exposure information available for the cohort. When HLA alleles, especially DR and DQ, strongly co-occurred, TCR associations were difficult to assign to individual alleles. In an earlier analysis of over 550 of the donors, most TCR beta V segments were observed in productive rearrangements about 87% or about 30% of the time, broadly matching IMGT annotations. In a later analysis, HLA-associated TCR beta chains were found to be more clonally expanded and to have lower generation probabilities than equally common non-associated chains. Most CMV-associated TCR beta chains appeared to be HLA-restricted in a later analysis, and the HLA associations seemed to be driven largely by CMV exposure. An association between a missense DCLRE1C variant and V-gene and J-gene trimming of TCR beta chains was found in a later genetic analysis and replicated in an independent cohort. According to the authors, the approach could potentially be generalized to other disease states and immunological phenotypes. A later analysis associated 15,000 or so TCR beta sequences with specific HLA alleles at a false discovery rate of 0.05. In vitro tests confirmed that three of the cytomegalovirus-associated TCR beta chains recognize cytomegalovirus antigens. Most TCR sequences were seen in very few donors, while some public TCRs were found in many individuals. According to a later genetic analysis, donors in an Asian-associated ancestry cluster had fewer N-insertions in productive TCRs than the roughly 670-donor mean. Because counts were too low, some 17 rarely observed V segments, including chromosome 9 orphons, were excluded from the earlier analysis of 587 of the donors. In both the original and validation cohorts, the classifier was reported to diagnose cytomegalovirus status with high specificity and sensitivity. HLA typing was unavailable for some donors at each locus, so association tests used only the typed subset. Correlated functional status among segregating V segments might be attributable to linkage disequilibrium, but an unknown experimental factor could not be ruled out. In a later analysis, the rate of TCR association differed among HLA loci, with DRB1 alleles having the most associated TCRs and HLA-C alleles having the fewest.

The cohort was made up of around 720 healthy bone marrow donors. At the time of sampling, every cohort member was nominally healthy, though immune exposures that went unrecorded were likely present. The donor was CMV seropositive and was included in the group of approximately 300 seropositive cohort members. Each donor provided a peripheral blood sample, and peripheral blood mononuclear cells were used for TCR beta sequencing. The Qiagen DNeasy Blood Extraction Kit was used to extract genomic DNA from the blood cell samples. Library generation was performed with the immunoSEQ multiplex PCR assay. The multiplex PCR relied on a mix of 60 forward primers for TCR Vbeta segments and 13 reverse primers for TCR Jbeta segments. A multiplex PCR assay on genomic DNA amplified the CDR3 region of rearranged TCR beta genes. The Illumina HiSeq System was used to sequence the amplified TCR beta libraries as 87-base-pair reads. Per the original workflow: A later analysis tallied around 80 million unique TCR beta chains across the 666 repertoires, and around 9.9 million of those chains were shared by two or more donors. A nearest-neighbor algorithm error-corrected the raw reads and collapsed the reads into unique sequences, merging closely related sequences to remove PCR and sequencing errors. Alignment of CDR3 sequences to IMGT reference sequences was used to assign V, D and J gene segments. For a sequence to be retained, a match of at least six nucleotides was required to both a V gene segment and a J gene segment. A rearrangement counted as productive if the CDR3 had no stop codons and remained in frame with V and J, and every other rearrangement counted as non-productive. CDR3 was defined according to IMGT convention as the region running from the second conserved V-encoded cysteine to the conserved J-encoded phenylalanine. The earlier analysis of about 610 of the donors excluded any sequence lacking an unambiguous match to a single V gene segment. In an earlier analysis of a few hundred of the donors, a V segment was called functional when productive rearrangements were above 56.7%, and segregating when the standard deviation between donors exceeded 5%. A statistical classification framework was built for diagnosing cytomegalovirus status from the catalog of TCR beta chain sequences. In a later analysis, V and J genes were assigned by comparing TCR nucleotide sequences against IMGT/GENE-DB human TR gene sequences. A later analysis assigned CDR3 sequences and most-parsimonious VDJ recombination scenarios with the TCRdist pipeline. In a later analysis, every TCR beta chain was defined by the combination of its CDR3 amino acid sequence and its V-gene family, and reads without a unique V-gene family were dropped. To address suspected cross-contamination and a sequencing artifact, a later analysis removed over 500 highly shared, low-generation-probability nucleotide sequences. A later analysis calculated a clonal expansion index for each public chain from normalized within-repertoire ranks of inferred template counts. Generation probabilities in a later analysis came from a VDJ recombination model fitted to out-of-frame rearrangements, and those results were checked against IGoR. In a later analysis, TCR-TCR, TCR-HLA and TCR-CMV co-occurrence was scored with hypergeometric tests, and a repertoire-size bias correction was applied to TCR pairs. False discovery rates were estimated in a later analysis by permuting HLA or CMV assignments 20 times. In a later analysis, co-occurring TCRs were grouped using DBSCAN, with TCRdist sequence similarity added in when clustering inside HLA-allele-positive subsets. Repertoires with fewer than 30,000 or more than 120,000 public chains were left out of co-occurrence clustering, as were four to six repertoires with anomalous nucleotide sharing. Not all clones reach the TCRdb copy of this immuneACCESS table, which keeps in-frame sequences only. Checked studies attribute under half of the gap to unresolved V genes and leave the rest unexplained. For V, J and clone size, that table is used; D and trimming come from the DNA. Across this sample there are around 100,000 clones, with more than 75% seen only once. The top ten clones comprise approximately 10% of the sample.

With respect to this clone: Its target antigen remains unknown. Per-base qualities were not stored, and no clone one base away is much larger.

The sequencing input was PBMCs. The sequence came from a woman between 18 and 29 years old in good health and CMV-seropositive.

The bases are TGTGCCAGCAGCCAAGGGAGTGGGCGGGGGACCTCCACAGATACGCAGTATTTT. This sequence encodes CASSQGSGRGTSTDTQYF. The chain links TRBV4-2 with TRBJ2-3; 7 of the junction bases match TRBD2. CDR1 and CDR2, per the germline V gene, are LGHNA and YNFKEQ. Germline trimming amounts to 1 base on V and 2 bases on J, with 12 as the count of junction bases outside the gene matches. From the cysteine up to the phenylalanine, the CDR3 has a length of 18 residues. Only the CDR3 DNA stays, 54 bases, in frame from base 1.